This T cell receptor (beta chain) came from a study of blood T cell repertoires in COVID-19. Germline lookup yields CDR1 SGHRS and CDR2 YFSETQ. CDR3 length equals 17 residues. With V trimmed by 4 bases and J by 4 bases, 12 bases remained unmatched. Assay used: immunoSEQ multiplex PCR; TCRdb lists only in-frame clones, some missing. The table has 130,000 to 150,000 clones, roughly 88% seen once. This chain joins TRBV5-1 and TRBJ1-2; 11 bases fit TRBD1. The clonotype comes from a woman aged 55-70 years with COVID-19, enrolled during active disease. Source material: peripheral blood. DNA of the CDR3: TGCGCCAGCAGCCCCAGGACAGGGGGCCTCCAAATCTATGGCTACACCTTC. Translation: CASSPRTGGLQIYGYTF. Using reference TRBV5-1 and TRBJ1-2 for the parts outside the CDR3, the full variable domain is KAGVTQTPRYLIKTRGQQVTLSCSPISGHRSVSWYQQTPGQGLQFLFEYFSETQRNKGNFPGRFSGRQFSNSRSEMNVSTLELGDSALYLCASSPRTGGLQIYGYTFGSGTRLTVV.